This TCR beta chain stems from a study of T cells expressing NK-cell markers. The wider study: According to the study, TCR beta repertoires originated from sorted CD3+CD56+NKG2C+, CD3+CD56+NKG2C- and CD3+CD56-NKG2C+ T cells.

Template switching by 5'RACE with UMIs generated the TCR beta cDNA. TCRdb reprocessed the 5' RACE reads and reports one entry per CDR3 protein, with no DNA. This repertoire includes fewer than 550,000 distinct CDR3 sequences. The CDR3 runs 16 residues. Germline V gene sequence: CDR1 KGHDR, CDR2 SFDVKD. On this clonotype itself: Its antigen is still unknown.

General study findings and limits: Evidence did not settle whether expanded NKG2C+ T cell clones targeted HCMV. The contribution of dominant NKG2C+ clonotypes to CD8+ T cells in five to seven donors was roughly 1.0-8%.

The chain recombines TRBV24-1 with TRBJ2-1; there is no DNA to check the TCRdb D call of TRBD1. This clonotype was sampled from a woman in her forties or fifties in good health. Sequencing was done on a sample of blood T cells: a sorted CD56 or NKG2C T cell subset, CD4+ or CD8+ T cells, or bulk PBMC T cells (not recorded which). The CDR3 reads CATSDKTTRFIDEQFF.